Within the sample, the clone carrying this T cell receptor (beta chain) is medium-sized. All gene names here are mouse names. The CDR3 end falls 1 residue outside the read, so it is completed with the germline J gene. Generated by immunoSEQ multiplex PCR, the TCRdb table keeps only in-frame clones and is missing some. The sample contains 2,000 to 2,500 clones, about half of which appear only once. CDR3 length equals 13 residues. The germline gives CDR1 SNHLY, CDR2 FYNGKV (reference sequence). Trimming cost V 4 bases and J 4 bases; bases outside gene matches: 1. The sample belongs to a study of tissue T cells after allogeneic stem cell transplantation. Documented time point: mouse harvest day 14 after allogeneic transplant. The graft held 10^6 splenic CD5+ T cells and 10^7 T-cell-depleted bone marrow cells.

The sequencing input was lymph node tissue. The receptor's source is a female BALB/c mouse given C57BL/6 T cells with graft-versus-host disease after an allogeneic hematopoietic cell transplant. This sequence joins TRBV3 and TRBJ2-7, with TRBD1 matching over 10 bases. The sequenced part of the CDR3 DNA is TGTGCCAGCAGCTGGGACAGGGGTTATGAACAGTAC. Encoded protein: CASSWDRGYEQY. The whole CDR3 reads CASSWDRGYEQYF.